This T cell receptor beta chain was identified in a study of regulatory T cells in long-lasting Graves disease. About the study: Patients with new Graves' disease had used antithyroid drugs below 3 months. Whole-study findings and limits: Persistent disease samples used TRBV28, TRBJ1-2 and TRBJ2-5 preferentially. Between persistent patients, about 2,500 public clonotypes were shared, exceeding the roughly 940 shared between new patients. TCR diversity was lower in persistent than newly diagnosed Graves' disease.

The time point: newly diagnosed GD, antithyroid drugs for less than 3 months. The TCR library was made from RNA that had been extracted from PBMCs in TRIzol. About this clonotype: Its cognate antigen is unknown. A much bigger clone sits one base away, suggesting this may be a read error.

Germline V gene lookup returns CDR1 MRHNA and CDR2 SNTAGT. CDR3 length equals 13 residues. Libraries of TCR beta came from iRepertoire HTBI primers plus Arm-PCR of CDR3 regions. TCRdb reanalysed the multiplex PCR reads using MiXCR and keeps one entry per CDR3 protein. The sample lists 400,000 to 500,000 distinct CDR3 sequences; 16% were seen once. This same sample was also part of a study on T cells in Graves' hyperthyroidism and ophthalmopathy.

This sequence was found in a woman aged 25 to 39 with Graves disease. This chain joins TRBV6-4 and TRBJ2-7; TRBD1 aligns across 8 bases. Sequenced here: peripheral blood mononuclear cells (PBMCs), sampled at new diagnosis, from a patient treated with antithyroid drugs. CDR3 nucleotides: TGCGCCAGCAGTGAAGGACAGGGCTACGTGCAGTACTTC. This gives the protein CASSEGQGYVQYF.